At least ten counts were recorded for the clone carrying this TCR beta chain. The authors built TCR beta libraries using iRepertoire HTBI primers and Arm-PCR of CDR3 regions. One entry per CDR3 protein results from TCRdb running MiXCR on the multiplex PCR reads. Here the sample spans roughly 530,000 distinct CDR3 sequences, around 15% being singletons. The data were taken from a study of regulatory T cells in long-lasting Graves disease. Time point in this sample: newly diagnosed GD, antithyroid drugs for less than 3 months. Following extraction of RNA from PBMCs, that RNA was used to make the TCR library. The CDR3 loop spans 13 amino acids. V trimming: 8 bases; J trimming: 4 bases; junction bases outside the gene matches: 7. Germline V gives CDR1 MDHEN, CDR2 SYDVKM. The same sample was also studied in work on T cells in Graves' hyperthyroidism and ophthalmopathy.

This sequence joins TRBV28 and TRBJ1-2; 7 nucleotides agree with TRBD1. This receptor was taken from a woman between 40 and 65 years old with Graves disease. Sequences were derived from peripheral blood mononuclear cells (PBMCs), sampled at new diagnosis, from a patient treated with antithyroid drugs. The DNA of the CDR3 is TGTGCCAGCCGGGACAGCTCCCTCTATGGCTACACCTTC. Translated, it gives CASRDSSLYGYTF.